The present T cell receptor beta chain was sequenced within a study of cytomegalovirus exposure and HLA in healthy donors. Study-wide points: The authors listed 150 to 200 TCR beta chains as cytomegalovirus-associated. A later analysis found first-cohort TCR clusters tended to co-occur in the 120 or so validation repertoires. Rarity characterized most TCR sequences, yet some public TCRs appeared in many donors. The CMV antigen specificity of a few CMV-associated chains was confirmed through in vitro analysis.

Trimming cost V 1 base and J 2 bases, with 9 bases left between them. CDR1 is LNHNV, CDR2 YYDKDF, per germline (reference sequence). This CDR3 contains 15 residues. The data were produced by immunoSEQ multiplex PCR, yet TCRdb's version contains in-frame clones alone and is incomplete. The sample consists of about 280,000 clones, over 75% of them appearing once. Details on this clone: The antigen remains unidentified.

V gene TRBV15 combines with J gene TRBJ1-3; D not certain. This sequence was found in a woman aged 18-29 years in good health and CMV-seronegative. Sequencing was carried out using PBMCs. The CDR3 DNA is TGTGCCACCAGCAGAGCTAATAGCCCTGGAAACACCATATATTTT. Translating it yields CATSRANSPGNTIYF.